These 21 T cell receptor beta chains were sequenced from one sample in a study of a mutant IDH1 vaccine in newly diagnosed glioma (dated by TCRdb to about 2021). No antigen has been identified for these receptors. The library relied on the immunoSEQ multiplex PCR assay. TCRdb stores this immuneACCESS table with in-frame sequences only. Part of the clones is absent; in the studies checked, under half of the shortfall reflects unresolved V genes, and no reason is known for the rest. The sample contains about 31,000 clones, 70% to 85% of them found a single time. The ten largest clones take up roughly 15% of the sample. The meaning of the sample's time point label: week 35, safety follow-up. Every vaccine dose consisted of 300 ug of a 20-mer mutant IDH1 peptide in Montanide, administered subcutaneously together with topical imiquimod. The specimen was PBMCs, collected from a glioma patient whose treatment included an IDH1 peptide vaccine. The receptors come from a man aged 30 to 39 with glioma.

This clone came up once. The chain carries TRBV18 and TRBJ1-2, with a tentative D call TRBD1 (6 bases). Germline CDR1 and CDR2: KGHSH and LQKENI. V was trimmed by 3 bases and J by 7 bases, leaving 18 bases between them. The CDR3 has 15 residues. Here the CDR3 reads CASSPAGRGDGGYTF. As DNA, the CDR3 is TGTGCCAGCTCACCGGCCGGCAGGGGAGATGGTGGCTACACCTTC.

This clone was seen just once. This chain links TRBV18 with TRBJ2-3; TRBD1 or TRBD2 may be the D gene (6 bases each). The germline V gene encodes CDR1 KGHSH and CDR2 LQKENI. V was trimmed by 5 bases and J by 4 bases, leaving 16 bases between them. The CDR3 is 15 amino acids. For the CDR3, the DNA is TGTGCCAGCTCATCGGCGAGGGGGGCGTCAGATACGCAGTATTTT. This sequence encodes CASSSARGASDTQYF.

The rearrangement links TRBV19 to TRBJ1-2; 8 bases line up with TRBD1. The junction had 8 bases not matched to a gene; V was cut back by 1 base and J by 4 bases. The V gene's germline CDR1 is LNHDA and CDR2 SQIVND (reference sequence). The CDR3 runs 16 residues. DNA for the CDR3: TGTGCCAGTAGTATAGCCCCAGGGGGCGCAGGCTATGGCTACACCTTC. Translation: CASSIAPGGAGYGYTF.

This clone was counted only a few times. The chain carries TRBV11-2 and TRBJ1-2, with D perhaps matching TRBD1 (6 bases). There are 15 residues in the CDR3. Trimming took off 4 bases at V and 1 base at J, with 13 bases between the two ends. CDR1 and CDR2 (germline): SGHAT, FQNNGV. The CDR3 sequence: CASSSQGNINYGYTF. CDR3 DNA sequence: TGTGCCAGCAGCTCCCAGGGGAATATTAACTATGGCTACACCTTC.

The V call is TRBV27, the J call TRBJ1-5, with D possibly matching TRBD1 (6 bases). The CDR3 extends over 15 amino acids. V was pared by 6 bases and J by 3 bases, with 15 bases between. Germline V gene sequence: CDR1 MNHEY, CDR2 SMNVEV (reference sequence). In DNA, the CDR3 is TGTGCCAGCAGGCCTTCGGGGGGCCTCAATCAGCCCCAGCATTTT. This codes for CASRPSGGLNQPQHF.

V usage is TRBV7-8 and J usage is TRBJ1-2; D is ambiguous. Trimming removed 5 bases at V and 7 bases at J, with 20 bases between. Germline assignment: CDR1 SGHVS and CDR2 FQNEAQ. CDR3 length equals 15 residues. CDR3 sequence reads: CASSPRGGRLSGYTF. The CDR3, as DNA: TGTGCCAGCAGCCCCCGTGGAGGGAGGTTGAGTGGCTACACCTTC.

The chain uses TRBV25-1 and TRBJ1-1, with TRBD1 identical over 8 bases. Per germline, CDR1 MGHDK and CDR2 SYGVNS. This CDR3 is 15 amino acids long. V dropped 4 bases and J dropped 4; count of bases not matched to a gene: 8. The CDR3 sequence is CASSGQGARVTEAFF. The CDR3 nucleotides read TGTGCCAGCAGTGGGCAGGGGGCTCGGGTCACTGAAGCTTTCTTT.

This chain joins TRBV11-2 and TRBJ1-3; TRBD1 matches at 8 bases. This CDR3 comprises 19 residues. The V gene's germline CDR1 is SGHAT and CDR2 FQNNGV. With V trimmed by 0 bases and J by 7 bases, 17 bases remained unmatched. CDR3 amino acids: CASSLESFDRGEIENTIYF. The CDR3 DNA sequence: TGTGCCAGCAGCTTAGAGAGCTTCGACAGGGGTGAAATCGAGAACACCATATATTTT. Filled out from reference TRBV11-2 and TRBJ1-3, the complete variable domain reads EAGVAQSPRYKIIEKRQSVAFWCNPISGHATLYWYQQILGQGPKLLIQFQNNGVVDDSQLPKDRFSAERLKGVDSTLKIQPAKLEDSAVYLCASSLESFDRGEIENTIYFGEGSWLTVV.

J is TRBJ2-1 and V is TRBV5-1; D might be TRBD1 (6 bases). The V and J ends lost 5 bases and 3 bases respectively, with 12 bases between them. This CDR3 has 14 amino acids. Germline values: CDR1 SGHRS, CDR2 YFSETQ. The CDR3 nucleotides read TGCGCCAGCAGATCCCAGGGGCTCTACAATGAGCAGTTCTTC. Amino acids: CASRSQGLYNEQFF.

The chain recombines TRBV12-5 with TRBJ1-2; D call uncertain. The V gene's germline CDR1 is LGHNT and CDR2 FRNRAP. This CDR3 region has 16 residues. Between the trimmed V and J ends, which lost 6 bases and 9 bases, there was a span of 26 bases. CDR3 nucleotides: TGTGCTAGTGGCCCCTCGAGAGGCGCAGGCCAAACCAGCTACACCTTC. Translated: CASGPSRGAGQTSYTF.

The CDR3 region is CASGFGPLYEQYF. The CDR3 nucleotides are TGTGCTAGTGGTTTCGGGCCACTATACGAGCAGTACTTC. The chain couples TRBV12-5 to TRBJ2-7; D unclear. The CDR3 is 13 residues long. V dropped 3 bases and J dropped 4 bases, with 10 bases sitting between them. Germline CDR1 and CDR2: LGHNT and FRNRAP.

This chain joins TRBV6-1 and TRBJ2-2; 11 positions match TRBD2. With V trimmed by 2 bases and J by 4 bases, 9 bases remained unmatched. CDR1 and CDR2 from the germline V gene are MNHNS and SASEGT. The CDR3 has 18 residues. This CDR3 reads CASSEMVAGGPGTGELFF. The CDR3 coding sequence is TGTGCCAGCAGTGAAATGGTAGCGGGAGGGCCGGGCACCGGGGAGCTGTTTTTT.

The chain joins TRBV20-1 to TRBJ2-3; possible D gene TRBD1, 6 bases. Germline lookup yields CDR1 DFQATT and CDR2 SNEGSKA (reference sequence). V was cut by 7 bases and J by 10 bases, with 12 bases left in between. CDR3 size: 10 residues. CDR3 DNA: TGCAGTGTTAGGACAGACGCGCAGTATTTT. Protein product: CSVRTDAQYF.

The rearrangement joins TRBV13 to TRBJ2-7, with D unclear. V was pared by 4 bases and J by 0 bases, with 7 bases between. This CDR3 spans 13 amino acids. The V gene's germline CDR1 is PRHDT and CDR2 FYEKMQ (reference sequence). DNA for the CDR3: TGTGCCAGCAGCTACCCGGACTCCTACGAGCAGTACTTC. It yields the protein CASSYPDSYEQYF.

J is TRBJ2-3 and V is TRBV6-1; 8 bases align to TRBD2. Trimming took 3 bases from V and 2 from J; bases not matched to a gene: 1. Germline-derived CDR1 and CDR2 are MNHNS and SASEGT. The CDR3 extends over 14 amino acids. The CDR3 sequence is CASSDGRATDTQYF. The DNA of the CDR3 is TGTGCCAGCAGTGACGGGAGGGCCACAGATACGCAGTATTTT.

The chain uses TRBV29-1 and TRBJ1-2; 7 bases fit TRBD1. V gave up 4 bases and J gave up 6 bases; unmatched junction bases: 8. CDR1 and CDR2 (germline): SQVTM, ANQGSEA. The CDR3 is 13 residues long. CDR3 amino acids: CSVGGQGVNGYTF. The CDR3 coding sequence is TGCAGCGTTGGTGGGCAGGGGGTGAATGGCTACACCTTC.

In its sample, this clone is medium-sized. This sequence joins TRBV28 and TRBJ2-7, with a possible D match to TRBD1 (6 bases). Between the trimmed V and J ends, which lost 4 bases and 2 bases, there was a span of 12 bases. Germline CDR1 and CDR2: MDHEN and SYDVKM. CDR3 length equals 14 residues. CDR3 in DNA: TGTGCCAGCAGTTCCCAGGGGTTCCCCTACGAGCAGTACTTC. Translated: CASSSQGFPYEQYF.

V usage is TRBV18 and J usage is TRBJ2-2; D possibly corresponds to TRBD1 (6 bases). Germline assignment: CDR1 KGHSH and CDR2 LQKENI. The CDR3 runs 14 residues. The germline V and J ends were trimmed by 3 bases and 1 base, with 6 bases remaining between them. The CDR3 sequence: CASSPGQNTGELFF. CDR3 DNA sequence: TGTGCCAGCTCACCGGGACAGAACACCGGGGAGCTGTTTTTT.

Notes on this clone: One end of the junction does not line up with germline, which may come from a read error. The V call is TRBV19, the J call TRBJ2-2; D is perhaps TRBD2 (5 bases). The CDR3 spans 13 residues. Germline assignment: CDR1 LNHDA and CDR2 SQIVND (reference sequence). The CDR3 DNA follows: TGTGCCAGTAACGGGCAACGAACCGGGGAGCTGTCTTTT. Translated, it gives CASNGQRTGELSF. The variable domain in full, with the rest retrieved from reference TRBV19 and TRBJ2-2, is DGGITQSPKYLFRKEGQNVTLSCEQNLNHDAMYWYRQDPGQGLRLIYYSQIVNDFQKGDIAEGYSVSREKKESFPLTVTSAQKNPTAFYLCASNGQRTGELSFGEGSRLTVL.

This clone appeared a few times. V and J are TRBV5-1 and TRBJ1-4, with TRBD1 identical over 7 bases. Trimming cost V 3 bases and J 5 bases; bases outside gene matches: 1. The CDR3 runs to 13 residues. CDR1 is SGHRS, CDR2 YFSETQ, per germline. For the CDR3, the DNA is TGCGCCAGCAGCTCGGGACAGAATGAAAAACTGTTTTTT. Its protein is CASSSGQNEKLFF.

The sample holds a few counts of this clone. The rearrangement links TRBV6-4 to TRBJ2-1; D not certain. V was trimmed by 2 bases and J by 4 bases, leaving 3 bases between them. This CDR3 comprises 12 residues. Per germline, CDR1 MRHNA and CDR2 SNTAGT. The CDR3 protein is CASSDGYNEQFF. Here the CDR3 DNA reads TGTGCCAGCAGTGACGGTTACAATGAGCAGTTCTTC.